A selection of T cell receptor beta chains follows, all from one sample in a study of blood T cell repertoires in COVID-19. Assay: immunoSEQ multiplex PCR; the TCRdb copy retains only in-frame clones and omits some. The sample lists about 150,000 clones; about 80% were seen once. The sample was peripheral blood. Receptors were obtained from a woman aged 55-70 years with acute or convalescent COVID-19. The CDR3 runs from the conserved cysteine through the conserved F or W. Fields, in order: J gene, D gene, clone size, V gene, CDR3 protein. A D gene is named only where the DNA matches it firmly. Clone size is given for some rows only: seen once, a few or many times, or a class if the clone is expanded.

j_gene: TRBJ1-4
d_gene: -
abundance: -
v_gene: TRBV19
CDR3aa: CASSIDRRLPLFF

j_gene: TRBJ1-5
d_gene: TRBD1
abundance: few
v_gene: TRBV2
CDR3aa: CASSYRGPRLNQPQHF

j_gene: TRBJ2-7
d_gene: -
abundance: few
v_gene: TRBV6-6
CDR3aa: CASSYSGDRRHEQYF

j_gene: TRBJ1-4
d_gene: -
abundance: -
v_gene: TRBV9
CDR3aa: CASSATGIFNEKLFF

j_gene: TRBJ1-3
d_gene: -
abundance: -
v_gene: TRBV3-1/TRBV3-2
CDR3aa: CASTPLDSGNTIYF

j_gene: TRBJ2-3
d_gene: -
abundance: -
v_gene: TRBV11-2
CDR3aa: CASSLGARAWGTDTQYF

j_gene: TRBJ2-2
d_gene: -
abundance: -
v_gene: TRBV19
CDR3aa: CASNVLGGTGELFF

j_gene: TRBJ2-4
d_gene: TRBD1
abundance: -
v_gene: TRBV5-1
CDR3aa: CASSMDRESGIQYF

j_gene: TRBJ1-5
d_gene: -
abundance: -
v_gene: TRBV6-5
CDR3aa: CASSLGPQPRNQPQHF

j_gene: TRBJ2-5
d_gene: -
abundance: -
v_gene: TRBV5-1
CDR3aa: CASRISRGQETQYF

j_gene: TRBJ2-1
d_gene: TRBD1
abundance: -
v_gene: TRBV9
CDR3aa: CASSAGQGASYNEQFF

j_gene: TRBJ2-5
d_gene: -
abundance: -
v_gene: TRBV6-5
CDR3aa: CASPEAAQETQYF

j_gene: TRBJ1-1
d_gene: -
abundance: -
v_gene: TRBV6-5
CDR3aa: CASRGGGYTEAFF

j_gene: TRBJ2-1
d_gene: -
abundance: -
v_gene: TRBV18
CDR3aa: CASSPRSSVFYNEQFF

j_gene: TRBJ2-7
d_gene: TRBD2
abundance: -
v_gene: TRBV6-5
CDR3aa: CASSLTTSGYEQYF

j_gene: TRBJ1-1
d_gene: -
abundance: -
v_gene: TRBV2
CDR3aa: CASRGGGRTEAFF

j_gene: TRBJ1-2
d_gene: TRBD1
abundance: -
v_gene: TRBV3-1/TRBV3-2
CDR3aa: CASGQGDYGYTF

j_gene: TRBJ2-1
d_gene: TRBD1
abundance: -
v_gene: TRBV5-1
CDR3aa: CASSLGGQGNNEQFF

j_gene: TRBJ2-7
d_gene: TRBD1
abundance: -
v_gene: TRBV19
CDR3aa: CASSMDRGRGNEQYF

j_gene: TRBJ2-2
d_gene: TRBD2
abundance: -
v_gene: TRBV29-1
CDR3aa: CSIGRAGVGNTGELFF

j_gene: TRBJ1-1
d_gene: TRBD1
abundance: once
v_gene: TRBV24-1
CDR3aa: CATSDPRTGGTEAFF

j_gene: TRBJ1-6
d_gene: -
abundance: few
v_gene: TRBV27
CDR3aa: CASSRWGGDNSPLHF

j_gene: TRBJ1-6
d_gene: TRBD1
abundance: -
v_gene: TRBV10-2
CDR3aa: CASRTGTGLTPLHF

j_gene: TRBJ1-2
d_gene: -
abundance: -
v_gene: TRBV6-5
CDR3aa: CASSPTGYGYTF

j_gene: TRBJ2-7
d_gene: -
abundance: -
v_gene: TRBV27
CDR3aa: CASSSSARAYEQYF

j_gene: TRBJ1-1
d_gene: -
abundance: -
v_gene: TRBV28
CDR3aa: CAKQGNTEAFF

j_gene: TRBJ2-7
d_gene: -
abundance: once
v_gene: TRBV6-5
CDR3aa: CASTYDREDGFEQYF

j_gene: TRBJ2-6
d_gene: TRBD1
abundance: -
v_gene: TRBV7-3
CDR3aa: CASSLLGGSSSGANVLTF

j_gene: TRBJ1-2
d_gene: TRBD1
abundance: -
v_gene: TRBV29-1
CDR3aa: CSDTQGNYGYTF

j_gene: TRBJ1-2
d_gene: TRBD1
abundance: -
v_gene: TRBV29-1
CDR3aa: CSVGGGQGGGYTF

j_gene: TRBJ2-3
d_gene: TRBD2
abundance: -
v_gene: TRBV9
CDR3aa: CASSERSTGGPTDTQYF

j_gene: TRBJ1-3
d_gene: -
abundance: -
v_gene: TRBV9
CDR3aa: CASSVAGAGPGNTIYF

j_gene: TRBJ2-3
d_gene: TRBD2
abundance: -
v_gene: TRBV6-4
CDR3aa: CASSVAGGTDTQYF

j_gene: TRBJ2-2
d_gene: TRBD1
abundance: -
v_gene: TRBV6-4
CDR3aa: CASSDSTGGTGELFF

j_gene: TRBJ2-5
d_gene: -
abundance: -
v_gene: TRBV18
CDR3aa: CASSPLSETQYF

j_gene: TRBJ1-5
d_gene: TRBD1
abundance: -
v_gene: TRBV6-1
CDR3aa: CASSEFDTGVGQPQHF

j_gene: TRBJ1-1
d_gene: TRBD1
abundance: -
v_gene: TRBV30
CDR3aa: CALWDRGTRTEAFF

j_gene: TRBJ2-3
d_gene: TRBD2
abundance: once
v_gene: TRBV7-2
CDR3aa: CASSLVFLAGGTGDTQYF

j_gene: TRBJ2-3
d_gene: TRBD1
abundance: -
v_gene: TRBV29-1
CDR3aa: CSAGQGARRDTQYF

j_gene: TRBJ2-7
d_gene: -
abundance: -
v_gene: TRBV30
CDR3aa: CAWRGHTSTYEQYF

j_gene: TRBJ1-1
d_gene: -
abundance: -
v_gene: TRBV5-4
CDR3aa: CASSFSAGRTEAFF

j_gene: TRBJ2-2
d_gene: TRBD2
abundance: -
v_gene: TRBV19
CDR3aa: CASSTPSGSAGELFF

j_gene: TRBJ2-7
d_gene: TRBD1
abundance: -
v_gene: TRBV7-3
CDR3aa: CASSLVAGGHEQYF

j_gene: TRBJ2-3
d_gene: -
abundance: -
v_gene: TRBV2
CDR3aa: CASSESGPTDTQYF

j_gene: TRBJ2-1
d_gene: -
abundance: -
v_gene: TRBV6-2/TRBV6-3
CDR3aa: CASSPFRGGPYNEQFF

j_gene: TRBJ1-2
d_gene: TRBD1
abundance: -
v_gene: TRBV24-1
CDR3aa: CATSDPGTDHYGYTF

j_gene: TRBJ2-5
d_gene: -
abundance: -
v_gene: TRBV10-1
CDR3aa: CASSEVRAETQYF

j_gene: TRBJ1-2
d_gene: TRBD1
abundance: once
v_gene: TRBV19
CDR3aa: CASKWSWAGGESGYTF

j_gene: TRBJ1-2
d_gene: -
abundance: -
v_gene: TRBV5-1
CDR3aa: CASSEGTPGGGYGYTF

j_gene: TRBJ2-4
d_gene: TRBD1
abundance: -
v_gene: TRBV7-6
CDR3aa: CASSLGAARGGAGKNIQYF

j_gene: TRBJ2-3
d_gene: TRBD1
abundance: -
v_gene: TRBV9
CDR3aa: CASSVGGQGTDTQYF